The present TCR beta chain was sequenced within a study of PD-1 blockade in classical Hodgkin lymphoma. Broader study findings: Whereas CD4+ TCR diversity had risen significantly by C4D1, CD8+ TCR diversity had not. Compared with healthy donors, newly diagnosed patients reportedly showed lower baseline TCR diversity. Newly diagnosed patients had diversity similar to the baseline diversity of complete responders.

The time point is: cycle 4 day 1 (C4D1), after 6 weeks of nivolumab. Every patient relapsed after autologous stem cell transplantation, and brentuximab vedotin exposure varied. CD4+ T cells were purified from thawed PBMCs by negative selection. Patients had relapsed/refractory classical Hodgkin lymphoma with complete response, partial response or progressive disease as best response. Clones were sequenced by immunoSEQ multiplex PCR, and TCRdb holds only the in-frame ones, with some missing. The table includes 25,000 to 30,000 clones, under 80% detected once. Trimming took off 4 bases at V and 7 bases at J, with 20 bases between the two ends. Germline V lookup: CDR1 SGHRS, CDR2 YFSETQ. CDR3 length equals 15 residues. With regard to this clone: As yet, its antigen is unknown.

The TCR sequence derives from a human donor with classical Hodgkin lymphoma. The rearrangement uses TRBV5-1 and TRBJ1-2; tentatively, D is TRBD1 (6 bases). The material was CD4+ T cells from blood, obtained before the fourth cycle of nivolumab. The CDR3 DNA is TGCGCCAGCAGCCGCGAACAGGGAGGGGATGCTGGCTACACCTTC. Encoded protein: CASSREQGGDAGYTF.